Following are 2 T cell receptor beta chains from one sample sequenced in a study of T cells in Graves' hyperthyroidism and ophthalmopathy. From RNA transcripts, TCR beta CDR3 regions were amplified. When the TCR CDR3 underwent first-round RT-PCR, the HTBI primer set was used. A single record per CDR3 protein comes from TCRdb applying MiXCR to the multiplex PCR reads. The table includes roughly 500,000 distinct CDR3 sequences, 46% detected once. What was sequenced was peripheral blood or thyroid tissue (not recorded which). The receptors shown here come from an adult woman with Graves' disease, either hyperthyroidism or ophthalmopathy (not recorded which).

This clonotype has a handful of counts. The rearrangement links TRBV6-5 to TRBJ2-7; 9 bases align to TRBD1. The junction had 9 bases not matched to a gene; V was cut back by 6 bases and J by 6 bases. Germline V gene sequence: CDR1 MNHEY, CDR2 SVGAGI. This CDR3 region has 14 residues. Here the CDR3 DNA reads TGTGCCAGCAGGTTAGACAGGGGGTCAGGCGAGCAGTACTTC. Its translation: CASRLDRGSGEQYF.

This clonotype was picked up a small number of times. The genes are TRBV3-1 and TRBJ1-3, with no clear D. The germline gives CDR1 LGHDT, CDR2 YNNKEL (reference sequence). Trimming took off 0 bases at V and 4 bases at J, with 7 bases between the two ends. This CDR3 region has 14 residues. The CDR3 nucleotides read TGTGCCAGCAGCCAAGATGCACTAGGAAACACCATATATTTT. Protein product: CASSQDALGNTIYF.